Described below is a single T cell receptor beta chain sequence and its context. Germline V gene data show CDR1 as SEHNR and CDR2 as FQNEAQ (reference sequence). The CDR3 is 17 amino acids. Germline trimming cut 5 bases from V and 0 bases from J; bases unmatched to any gene: 9. This sample is part of a study of cytomegalovirus exposure and HLA in healthy donors. Vbeta (60) and Jbeta (13) primers were used in the PCR. Some clones are missing from TCRdb's copy, which holds only in-frame ones; the method was immunoSEQ multiplex PCR. This table holds 130,000 to 150,000 clones, 73% found once. J is TRBJ1-3 and V is TRBV7-9; TRBD1 aligns across 8 bases. This receptor was obtained from a woman in her 40s in good health and CMV-seronegative. Sequenced input: PBMCs. The CDR3 region has the DNA TGTGCCAGCAGCCCGAAGACAGGGGAGAGCTCTGGAAACACCATATATTTT. As protein: CASSPKTGESSGNTIYF.